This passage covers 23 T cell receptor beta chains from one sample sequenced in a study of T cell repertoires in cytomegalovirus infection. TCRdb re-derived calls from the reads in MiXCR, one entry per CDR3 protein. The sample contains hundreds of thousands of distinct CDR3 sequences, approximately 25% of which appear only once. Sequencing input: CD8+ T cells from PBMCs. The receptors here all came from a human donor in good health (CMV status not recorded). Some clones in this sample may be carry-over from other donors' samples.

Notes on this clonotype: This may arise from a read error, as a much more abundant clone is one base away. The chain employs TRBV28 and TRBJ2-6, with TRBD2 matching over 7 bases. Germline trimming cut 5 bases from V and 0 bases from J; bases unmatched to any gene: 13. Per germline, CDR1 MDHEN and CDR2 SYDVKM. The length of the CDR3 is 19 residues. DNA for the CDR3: TGTGCCAGCAGTACCGGACTAGTGGGCGATAGCTCTGGGGCCAACGTCCTGACTTTC. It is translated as CASSTGLVGDSSGANVLTF.

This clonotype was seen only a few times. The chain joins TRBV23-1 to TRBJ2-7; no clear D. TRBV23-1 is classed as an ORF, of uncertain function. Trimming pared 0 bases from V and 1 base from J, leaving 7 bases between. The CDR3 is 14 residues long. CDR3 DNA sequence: TGCGCCAGCAGTCAATCGTCAGTATCCTACGAGCAGTACGTC. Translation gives CASSQSSVSYEQYV.

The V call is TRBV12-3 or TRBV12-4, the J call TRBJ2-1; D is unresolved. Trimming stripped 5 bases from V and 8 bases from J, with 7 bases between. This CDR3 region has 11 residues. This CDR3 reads CASSQTYEQFF. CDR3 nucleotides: TGTGCCAGCAGTCAGACCTATGAGCAGTTCTTC.

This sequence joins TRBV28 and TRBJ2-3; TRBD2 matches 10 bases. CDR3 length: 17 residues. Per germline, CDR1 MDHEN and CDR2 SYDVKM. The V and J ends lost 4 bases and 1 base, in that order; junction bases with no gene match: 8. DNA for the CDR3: TGTGCCAGCAGTTGGGGAGCGGGGGGGCGTGGCACAGATACGCAGTATTTT. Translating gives CASSWGAGGRGTDTQYF.

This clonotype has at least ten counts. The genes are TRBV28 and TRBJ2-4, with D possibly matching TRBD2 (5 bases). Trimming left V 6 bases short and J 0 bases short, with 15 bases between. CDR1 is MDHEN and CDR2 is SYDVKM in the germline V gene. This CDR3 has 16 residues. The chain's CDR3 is CASRRWPDLAKNIQYF. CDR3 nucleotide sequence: TGTGCCAGCAGGCGTTGGCCGGACTTAGCCAAAAACATTCAGTACTTC.

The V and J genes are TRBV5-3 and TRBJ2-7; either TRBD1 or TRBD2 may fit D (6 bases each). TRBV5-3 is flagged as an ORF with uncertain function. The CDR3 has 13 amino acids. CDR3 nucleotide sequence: TGTGCCAGCAGCTTGGAGGGGGGAAACGAGCAGTACGTC. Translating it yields CASSLEGGNEQYV.

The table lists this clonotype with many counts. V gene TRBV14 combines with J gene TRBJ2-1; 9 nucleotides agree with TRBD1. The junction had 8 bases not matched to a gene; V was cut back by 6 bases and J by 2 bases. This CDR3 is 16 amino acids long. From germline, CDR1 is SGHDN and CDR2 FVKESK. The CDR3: CASSQPGQGTYNEQFF. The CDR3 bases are TGTGCCAGCAGTCAGCCGGGACAGGGAACCTACAATGAGCAGTTCTTC.

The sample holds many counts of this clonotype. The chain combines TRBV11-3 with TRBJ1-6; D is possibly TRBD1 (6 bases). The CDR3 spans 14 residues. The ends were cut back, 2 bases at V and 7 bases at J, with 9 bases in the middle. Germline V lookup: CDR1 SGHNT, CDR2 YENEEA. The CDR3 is CASSLQGRNSPLHF. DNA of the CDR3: TGTGCCAGCAGCTTACAGGGGAGGAATTCACCCCTCCACTTT.

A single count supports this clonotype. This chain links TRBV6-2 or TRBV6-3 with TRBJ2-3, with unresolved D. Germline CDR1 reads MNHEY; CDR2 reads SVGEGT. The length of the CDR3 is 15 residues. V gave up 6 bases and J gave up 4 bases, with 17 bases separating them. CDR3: CASSLRSEMADTQYF. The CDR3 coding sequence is TGTGCCAGCAGCCTACGGAGTGAGATGGCAGATACGCAGTATTTT.

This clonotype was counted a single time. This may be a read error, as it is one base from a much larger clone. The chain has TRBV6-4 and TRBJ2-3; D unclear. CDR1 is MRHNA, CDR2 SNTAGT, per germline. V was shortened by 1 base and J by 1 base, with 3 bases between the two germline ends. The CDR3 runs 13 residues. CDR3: CASSDLGTDTQYF. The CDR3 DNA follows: TGTGCCAGCAGTGACTTAGGCACAGATACGCAGTATTTT.

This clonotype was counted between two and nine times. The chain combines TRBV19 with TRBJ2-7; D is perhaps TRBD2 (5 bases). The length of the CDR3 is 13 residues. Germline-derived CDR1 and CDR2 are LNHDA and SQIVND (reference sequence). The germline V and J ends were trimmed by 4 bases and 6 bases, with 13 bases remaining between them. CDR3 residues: CASSTSSYSEQYF. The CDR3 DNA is TGTGCCAGTAGTACCTCTAGCTATTCCGAGCAGTACTTC.

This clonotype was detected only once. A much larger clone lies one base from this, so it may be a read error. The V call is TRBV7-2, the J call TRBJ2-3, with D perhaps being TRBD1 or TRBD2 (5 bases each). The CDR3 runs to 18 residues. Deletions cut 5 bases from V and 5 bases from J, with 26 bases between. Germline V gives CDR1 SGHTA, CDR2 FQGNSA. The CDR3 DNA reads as TGTGCCAGCAGCGATGTTCATCTTACTGTCGGGGCGGAAGATACGCAGTATTTT. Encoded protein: CASSDVHLTVGAEDTQYF.

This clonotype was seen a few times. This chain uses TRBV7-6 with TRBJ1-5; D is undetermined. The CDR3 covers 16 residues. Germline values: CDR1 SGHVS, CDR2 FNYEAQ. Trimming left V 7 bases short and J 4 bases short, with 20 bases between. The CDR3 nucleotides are TGTGCCAGCACCACCGGCGGGGTCGGGTCTAATCAGCCCCAGCATTTT. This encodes CASTTGGVGSNQPQHF.

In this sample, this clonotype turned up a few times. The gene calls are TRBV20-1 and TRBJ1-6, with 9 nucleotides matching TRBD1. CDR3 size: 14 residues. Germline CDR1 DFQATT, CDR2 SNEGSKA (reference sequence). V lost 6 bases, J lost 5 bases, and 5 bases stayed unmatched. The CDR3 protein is CSAVRTGDNSPLHF. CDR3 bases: TGCAGTGCCGTCCGGACAGGGGATAATTCACCCCTCCACTTT.

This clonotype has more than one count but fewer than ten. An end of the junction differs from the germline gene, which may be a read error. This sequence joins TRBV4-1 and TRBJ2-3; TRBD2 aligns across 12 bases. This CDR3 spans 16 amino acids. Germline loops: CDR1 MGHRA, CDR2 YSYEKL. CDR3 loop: CASRILAGGRTDTQYF. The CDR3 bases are TGTGCCAGCAGGATACTAGCGGGGGGCCGCACAGATACGCAGTATTTT.

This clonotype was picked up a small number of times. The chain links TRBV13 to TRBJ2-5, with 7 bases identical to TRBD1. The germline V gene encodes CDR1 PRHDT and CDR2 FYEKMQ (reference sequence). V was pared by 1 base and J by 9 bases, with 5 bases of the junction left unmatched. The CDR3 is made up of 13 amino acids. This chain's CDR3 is CASSLDRGWAQYF. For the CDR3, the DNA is TGTGCCAGCAGCTTAGACAGGGGATGGGCCCAGTACTTC.

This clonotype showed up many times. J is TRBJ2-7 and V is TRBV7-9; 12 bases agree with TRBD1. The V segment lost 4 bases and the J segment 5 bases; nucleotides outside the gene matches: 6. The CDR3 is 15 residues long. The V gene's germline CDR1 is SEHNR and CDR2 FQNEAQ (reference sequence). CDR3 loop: CASSSGQGARNEQYV. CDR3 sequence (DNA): TGTGCCAGCAGCTCGGGACAGGGGGCTAGGAACGAGCAGTACGTC.

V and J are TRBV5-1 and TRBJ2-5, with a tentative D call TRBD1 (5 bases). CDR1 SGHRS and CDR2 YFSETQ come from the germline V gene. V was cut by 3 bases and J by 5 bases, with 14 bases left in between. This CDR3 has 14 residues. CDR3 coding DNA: TGCGCCAGCAGCTCTAGGGCAGCAGGGGAGACCCAGTACTTC. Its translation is CASSSRAAGETQYF.

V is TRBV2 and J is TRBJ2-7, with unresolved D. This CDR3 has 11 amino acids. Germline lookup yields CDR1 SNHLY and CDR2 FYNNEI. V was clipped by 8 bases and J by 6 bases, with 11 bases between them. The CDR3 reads CASAPGFEQYF. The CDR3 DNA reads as TGTGCCAGCGCCCCCGGGTTCGAGCAGTACTTC.

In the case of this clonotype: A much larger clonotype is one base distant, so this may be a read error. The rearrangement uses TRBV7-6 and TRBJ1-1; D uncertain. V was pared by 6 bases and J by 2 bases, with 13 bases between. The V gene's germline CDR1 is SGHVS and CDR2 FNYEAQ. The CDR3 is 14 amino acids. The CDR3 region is CASRFRPTNTEAFF. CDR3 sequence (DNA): TGTGCCAGCAGGTTCAGGCCCACAAACACTGAAGCTTTCTTT.

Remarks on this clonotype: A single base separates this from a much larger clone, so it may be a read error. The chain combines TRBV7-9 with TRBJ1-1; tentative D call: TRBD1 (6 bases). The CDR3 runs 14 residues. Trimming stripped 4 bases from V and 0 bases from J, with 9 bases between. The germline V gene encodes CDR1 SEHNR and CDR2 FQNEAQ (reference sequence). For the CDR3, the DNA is TGTGCCAGCAGCTCCCGGGACATGAACACTGAAGCTTTCTTT. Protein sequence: CASSSRDMNTEAFF.

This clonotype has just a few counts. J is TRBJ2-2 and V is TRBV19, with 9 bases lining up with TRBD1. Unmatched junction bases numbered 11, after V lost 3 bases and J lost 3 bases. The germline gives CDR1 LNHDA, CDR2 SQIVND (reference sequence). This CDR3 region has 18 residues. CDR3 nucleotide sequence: TGTGCCAGTAGTATTCGGACAGGGGACGGGTGGGACACCGGGGAGCTGTTTTTT. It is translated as CASSIRTGDGWDTGELFF.

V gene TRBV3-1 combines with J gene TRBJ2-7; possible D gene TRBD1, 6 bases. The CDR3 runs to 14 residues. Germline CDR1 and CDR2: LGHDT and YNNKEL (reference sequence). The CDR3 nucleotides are TGTGCCAGCAGCCAAGGTGGGACAAACTACGAGCAGTACGTT. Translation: CASSQGGTNYEQYV.